A single sample is the source of the 32 T cell receptor beta chains below, sequenced in a study of T-cell memory formation after mild COVID-19. Each CDR3 protein is one row after TCRdb ran MiXCR on the 5' RACE reads. The data show more than 200,000 distinct CDR3 sequences, roughly 15% seen once. The sequencing input was PBMCs or a T cell subset sorted from them (not recorded which). The receptors stem from a man aged 18 to 30 who had mild COVID-19 (a few samples of this study predate the infection). Cell type and time point are not known.

This clonotype has just a few counts. The chain is built from TRBV24-1 and TRBJ2-5; D unclear. The germline V and J ends were trimmed by 5 bases and 5 bases, with 11 bases remaining between them. This CDR3 has 13 residues. Germline CDR1 is KGHDR and CDR2 is SFDVKD. CDR3 sequence reads: CATSGEVVETQYF. CDR3 coding DNA: TGTGCCACCAGTGGAGAGGTAGTCGAGACCCAGTACTTC.

This chain links TRBV6-5 with TRBJ2-7, with 8 bases fitting TRBD1. With 0 bases clipped from V and 3 bases from J, the junction kept 4 bases outside the gene matches. The germline CDR1 and CDR2 sequences are MNHEY and SVGAGI. The CDR3 contains 15 residues. In DNA, the CDR3 is TGTGCCAGCAGTTACTCCGGGACAGGACTCTACGAGCAGTACTTC. This translates into CASSYSGTGLYEQYF.

This clonotype was detected only a few times. V is TRBV27 and J is TRBJ2-7; D remains unclear. CDR1 and CDR2 from the germline V gene are MNHEY and SMNVEV (reference sequence). V was trimmed by 5 bases and J by 2 bases, leaving 10 bases between them. The CDR3 loop spans 13 amino acids. CDR3 sequence: CASSPRMPYEQYV. DNA of the CDR3: TGTGCCAGCAGTCCTCGAATGCCCTACGAGCAGTACGTC.

This clonotype was detected a few times. The chain employs TRBV6-5 and TRBJ1-2; 7 bases fit TRBD1. Looked up from germline, CDR1 is MNHEY and CDR2 is SVGAGI. The CDR3 sequence is 15 residues long. With 7 bases clipped from V and 4 bases from J, the junction kept 12 bases outside the gene matches. The CDR3 region is CASTPLRDRSYGYTF. The DNA of the CDR3 is TGTGCCAGCACCCCTCTCCGGGACAGATCCTATGGCTACACCTTC.

The chain links TRBV4-3 to TRBJ2-1; weak D call: TRBD1 (8 bases). Germline assignment: CDR1 LGHNA and CDR2 YSLEER. V lost 4 bases and J 5 bases, leaving 12 bases between the germline ends. The length of the CDR3 is 14 residues. CDR3 sequence: CASSRQGRDNEQFF. CDR3 coding DNA: TGCGCCAGCAGCCGACAGGGGAGGGACAATGAGCAGTTCTTC.

This chain links TRBV15 with TRBJ1-1; 9 nucleotides agree with TRBD1. Trimming took 6 bases from V and 3 from J; bases not matched to a gene: 2. The germline V gene has CDR1 LNHNV and CDR2 YYDKDF (reference sequence). This CDR3 is built from 13 residues. The CDR3 DNA is TGTGCCACCAGGACAGGGGGAGACACTGAAGCTTTCTTT. Its protein product is CATRTGGDTEAFF.

A few counts support this clonotype. V usage is TRBV7-3 and J usage is TRBJ2-1; 8 bases fit TRBD2. This CDR3 comprises 15 residues. J was trimmed by 7 bases and V by 4 bases; bases with no gene match: 9. Germline V gives CDR1 SGHTA, CDR2 FQGTGA. The CDR3 bases are TGTGCCAGCAGCTCACCGACTAGCGCGGTAAATGAGCAGTTCTTC. It codes for CASSSPTSAVNEQFF.

This clonotype occurred a few times. The rearrangement uses TRBV5-1 and TRBJ2-7; TRBD2 matches at 7 bases. V was pared by 3 bases and J by 0 bases, with 6 bases of the junction left unmatched. The CDR3 runs 15 residues. In germline, CDR1 is SGHRS, CDR2 YFSETQ. The CDR3 sequence: CASSSDGRSSYEQYF. The CDR3, as DNA: TGCGCCAGCAGCTCGGACGGGAGGAGCTCCTACGAGCAGTACTTC.

CDR3 amino acids: CASSLGGIAYEQYF. The CDR3, as DNA: TGCGCCAGCAGCCTAGGGGGGATCGCCTACGAGCAGTACTTC. The rearrangement joins TRBV4-1 to TRBJ2-7; D is tentatively TRBD1 or TRBD2 (6 bases each). This CDR3 region has 14 residues. Germline V gene lookup returns CDR1 MGHRA and CDR2 YSYEKL. V lost 4 bases and J lost 2, with 12 bases in between.

This rearrangement joins TRBV2 to TRBJ2-3; 8 nucleotides align to TRBD1. Trimming took 6 bases from V and 4 from J; bases not matched to a gene: 15. The CDR3 consists of 17 residues. Germline values: CDR1 SNHLY, CDR2 FYNNEI. The CDR3 nucleotides are TGTGCCAGCAGGAGACAGGGGATGAAGGCACATTCAGATACGCAGTATTTT. Translation gives CASRRQGMKAHSDTQYF.

This clonotype was seen a few times. The chain has TRBV4-1 and TRBJ2-3; TRBD1 might be the D (6 bases). V lost 4 bases and J lost 1, with 18 bases in between. Germline V lookup: CDR1 MGHRA, CDR2 YSYEKL. CDR3 length: 17 residues. DNA of the CDR3: TGCGCCAGCAGCCGGGCTGGGGGCGGAGGTGGCACAGATACGCAGTATTTT. Translated, it gives CASSRAGGGGGTDTQYF.

The CDR3 is CASSPSTGQDQYF. For the CDR3, the DNA is TGTGCCAGCTCACCTTCGACAGGCCAGGACCAGTACTTC. The rearrangement uses TRBV18 and TRBJ2-5; D is possibly TRBD1 (6 bases). Germline V gene data show CDR1 as KGHSH and CDR2 as LQKENI. Trimming removed 3 bases at V and 10 bases at J, with 15 bases between. CDR3 length: 13 amino acids.

The rearrangement links TRBV4-3 to TRBJ1-2; tentative D call: TRBD1 (5 bases). V lost 0 bases to trimming and J lost 9 bases, with 11 bases between them. The CDR3 has 13 amino acids. Germline V gives CDR1 LGHNA, CDR2 YSLEER. The CDR3 here is CASSQEPGLSYTF. Written as DNA, the CDR3 is TGCGCCAGCAGCCAAGAACCAGGGCTCAGCTACACCTTC.

This clonotype showed up just a few times. The V and J genes are TRBV20-1 and TRBJ1-5, with TRBD1 as a possible D gene (5 bases). There are 18 residues in the CDR3. Trimming pared 3 bases from V and 2 bases from J, leaving 23 bases between. In germline, CDR1 is DFQATT, CDR2 SNEGSKA (reference sequence). CDR3: CSARPPPGRRRRNQPQHF. In DNA, the CDR3 is TGCAGTGCTAGGCCCCCTCCGGGACGCAGGAGACGCAATCAGCCCCAGCATTTT.

This rearrangement joins TRBV29-1 to TRBJ1-1; D is unclear. From germline, CDR1 is SQVTM and CDR2 ANQGSEA. V was shortened by 5 bases and J by 1 base, with 17 bases between the two germline ends. CDR3 size: 15 residues. For the CDR3, the DNA is TGCAGCGTTCGGGGTCGGTCGGGCAAGAACACTGAAGCTTTCTTT. Its translation is CSVRGRSGKNTEAFF.

The J gene is TRBJ2-3, the V gene TRBV11-3; tentatively, D is TRBD1 (6 bases). The ends were cut back, 1 base at V and 4 bases at J, with 15 bases in the middle. The germline gives CDR1 SGHNT, CDR2 YENEEA. There are 16 residues in the CDR3. CDR3 protein: CASSLGPRDTPDTQYF. CDR3 in DNA: TGTGCCAGCAGCTTAGGCCCCCGGGACACTCCAGATACGCAGTATTTT.

The V call is TRBV29-1, the J call TRBJ1-1; the D gene is possibly TRBD1 (5 bases). Looked up from germline, CDR1 is SQVTM and CDR2 is ANQGSEA. The CDR3 extends over 13 amino acids. V was cut by 3 bases and J by 4 bases, with 12 bases left in between. In nucleotides, the CDR3 is TGCAGCGTTGATGAACAGGTTGGCACTGAAGCTTTCTTT. This sequence encodes CSVDEQVGTEAFF.

This clonotype has only one observation. The chain recombines TRBV29-1 with TRBJ2-5; D may correspond to TRBD1 or TRBD2 (7 bases each). Germline CDR1 SQVTM, CDR2 ANQGSEA. This CDR3 is 14 amino acids long. Trimming removed 4 bases from V and 4 bases from J, with 16 bases in between. CDR3 in amino acids: CSVVGSGGGETQYF. The CDR3 DNA sequence: TGCAGCGTTGTAGGATCAGGGGGGGGAGAGACCCAGTACTTC.

V and J are TRBV6-5 and TRBJ2-1; 9 nucleotides match TRBD1. V shed 10 bases, J shed 12 bases, and the junction held 16 bases outside the gene matches. Looked up from germline, CDR1 is MNHEY and CDR2 is SVGAGI. The CDR3 covers 14 residues. Here the CDR3 reads CATYDRGYPKGQFF. The CDR3 nucleotides read TGTGCCACTTACGACAGGGGGTACCCAAAAGGGCAGTTCTTC.

This clonotype was found a few times. This chain joins TRBV6-4 and TRBJ2-7, with 9 bases lining up with TRBD1. The CDR3 spans 15 residues. Trimming at V came to 7 bases and at J to 1 base, leaving 8 bases not matched to a gene. Germline values: CDR1 MRHNA, CDR2 SNTAGT. CDR3 residues: CASIEGQGLSYEQYF. CDR3 bases: TGTGCCAGCATTGAGGGACAGGGCCTTTCCTACGAGCAGTACTTC.

The chain is built from TRBV6-2 or TRBV6-3 and TRBJ2-2; D is ambiguous. V was trimmed by 10 bases and J by 2 bases, leaving 20 bases between them. The CDR3 loop spans 16 amino acids. Germline CDR1 reads MNHEY; CDR2 reads SVGEGT. The CDR3 sequence is CATRPLGTPNTGELFF. The CDR3 DNA reads as TGTGCCACACGCCCGCTCGGCACTCCAAACACCGGGGAGCTGTTTTTT.

This clonotype has more than one count but fewer than ten. The chain employs TRBV18 and TRBJ2-3; D assignment may be TRBD1 or TRBD2 (5 bases each). Germline values: CDR1 KGHSH, CDR2 LQKENI. The CDR3 is 13 residues long. Trimming removed 8 bases at V and 6 bases at J, with 15 bases between. The CDR3 nucleotides read TGTGCCAGCGTCTGGCCCGAGGGGGATACGCAGTATTTT. Protein product: CASVWPEGDTQYF.

This chain joins TRBV5-5 and TRBJ2-5, with D tentatively TRBD2 (6 bases). In germline, CDR1 is SGHKS, CDR2 YYEKEE (reference sequence). There are 13 residues in the CDR3. Trimming cost V 2 bases and J 4 bases, with 9 bases left between them. CDR3 sequence reads: CASSFAGPETQYF. The CDR3 DNA follows: TGTGCCAGCAGCTTTGCGGGGCCAGAGACCCAGTACTTC.

V gene TRBV20-1 combines with J gene TRBJ2-3; 10 bases align to TRBD2. CDR3 size: 14 residues. V was pared by 3 bases and J by 6 bases, with 6 bases of the junction left unmatched. Germline CDR1 and CDR2: DFQATT and SNEGSKA (reference sequence). The CDR3, as DNA: TGCAGTGCTAGCGGACTAGCGGTGCGGGATACGCAGTATTTT. Translating it yields CSASGLAVRDTQYF.

A few counts support this clonotype. V and J are TRBV7-8 and TRBJ1-2, with 9 bases that match TRBD1. After removal of 2 bases from V and 7 bases from J, the junction contained 8 bases not matched to a gene. CDR1 SGHVS and CDR2 FQNEAQ come from the germline V gene. This CDR3 is 15 amino acids long. The CDR3 DNA sequence: TGTGCCAGCAGCTTACAAGGACAGGGGCTCACTGGCTACACCTTC. This sequence encodes CASSLQGQGLTGYTF.

This clonotype was recorded at least ten times. This chain joins TRBV20-1 and TRBJ2-5; 12 nucleotides match TRBD2. The trim removed 5 bases at V and 3 bases at J, leaving 7 bases unmatched. CDR3 size: 15 residues. Germline V CDR1 and CDR2: DFQATT, SNEGSKA (reference sequence). DNA for the CDR3: TGCAGTGCTGGAGGACTAGCGGGGAACAAAGAGACCCAGTACTTC. Amino acid sequence: CSAGGLAGNKETQYF.

V and J are TRBV21-1 and TRBJ2-3; the DNA was not used to check the table's D call, TRBD2. TRBV21-1 is classified as a pseudogene. This CDR3 region has 17 residues. Written as DNA, the CDR3 is TGTGCCAGCAGCAAAGCGCCGGACCGCGGGTCCACAGATACGCAGTATTTT. Its translation: CASSKAPDRGSTDTQYF.

The CDR3 nucleotides are TGTGCCATCAGGGGTTTGGAGTCGATATCACCCCTCCACTTT. Translated: CAIRGLESISPLHF. The genes are TRBV10-3 and TRBJ1-6; D gene ambiguous. Germline V lookup: CDR1 ENHRY, CDR2 SYGVKD. The CDR3 is 14 amino acids. V dropped 6 bases and J dropped 10 bases, with 16 bases sitting between them.

At least ten counts were recorded for this clonotype. The gene calls are TRBV5-1 and TRBJ2-5; 9 bases line up with TRBD1. CDR1 and CDR2 from the germline V gene are SGHRS and YFSETQ. The length of the CDR3 is 13 residues. The ends lost 4 bases at V and 4 bases at J; junction bases unmatched: 2. The CDR3: CASSQDRGETQYF. CDR3 DNA sequence: TGCGCCAGCAGCCAGGACAGGGGAGAGACCCAGTACTTC.

This clonotype was counted once. The rearrangement uses TRBV4-1 and TRBJ1-5, with D perhaps TRBD1 (6 bases). V gave up 6 bases and J gave up 0 bases, with 18 bases separating them. Germline V gene lookup returns CDR1 MGHRA and CDR2 YSYEKL. This CDR3 is built from 17 residues. The CDR3 DNA reads TGCGCCAGCAGTCGGGGGGGCCTGATAACTAGCAATCAGCCCCAGCATTTT. Its translation is CASSRGGLITSNQPQHF.

The gene calls are TRBV27 and TRBJ2-1; 8 bases map to TRBD1. CDR1 and CDR2 (germline): MNHEY, SMNVEV (reference sequence). Trimming took 10 bases from V and 0 from J; bases not matched to a gene: 8. This CDR3 region has 15 residues. The CDR3 bases are TGTGCCACCCAGACAGGGGCCTCCTCCTACAATGAGCAGTTCTTC. It translates to CATQTGASSYNEQFF.

V gene TRBV5-1 combines with J gene TRBJ2-1; D call uncertain. The CDR3 runs to 12 residues. Germline V lookup: CDR1 SGHRS, CDR2 YFSETQ. Trimming cost V 5 bases and J 6 bases, with 9 bases left between them. CDR3 in amino acids: CASRYAGNEQFF. The CDR3 nucleotides read TGCGCCAGCAGGTACGCAGGCAATGAGCAGTTCTTC.